The rows below give T cell receptor beta chains drawn from one sample of a study of T cells generated in artificial thymic organoids. TCRdb ran MiXCR on the 5' RACE reads and lists one entry per CDR3 protein. The repertoire consists of just under 2,500 distinct CDR3 sequences, with around 11% occurring once and the leading ten covering about 2.5%. Sequencing used naive CD8+ T cells from the thymus. The receptors stem from a human donor who gave cord blood stem cells for thymic organoid culture, a cardiac surgery patient who gave postnatal thymus, or a blood donor (not recorded which). The conserved cysteine and the conserved F or W are not part of the CDR3 here. Each record gives: V gene, J gene, CDR3 protein.

v_call: TRBV27; j_call: TRBJ1-2; cdr3_aa: ASSFTGGQRDGYT
v_call: TRBV7-9; j_call: TRBJ1-4; cdr3_aa: ASSLSAGPNEKLF
v_call: TRBV3-1; j_call: TRBJ2-5; cdr3_aa: ASSQRREVETQY
v_call: TRBV20-1; j_call: TRBJ2-1; cdr3_aa: SAREQGRVFYNEQF
v_call: TRBV4-2; j_call: TRBJ2-1; cdr3_aa: ASSSGGGALNEQF
v_call: TRBV5-1; j_call: TRBJ1-2; cdr3_aa: ASSLDPQGGYGYT
v_call: TRBV4-1; j_call: TRBJ1-2; cdr3_aa: ASSQKQDMDYGYT
v_call: TRBV4-1; j_call: TRBJ2-7; cdr3_aa: ASSPPGLAGGPGEQY
v_call: TRBV27; j_call: TRBJ1-4; cdr3_aa: ASSLDGEKLF
v_call: TRBV15; j_call: TRBJ1-5; cdr3_aa: ATSRTTQDQPQH